This T cell receptor (beta chain) was identified in a study of shared clonotypes between healthy human individuals (dated by TCRdb to 2018 to 2021). Notes on the research overall: Two women and three men aged 18 to 49 years were included in the cohort. For each donor, three plates each were used for CD4 naive and CD4 memory, two plates were used for CD8 naive, and one plate was used for CD8 memory. The study deeply sequenced blood TCR repertoires of roughly five healthy adults to estimate repertoire size and the extent of clonotype sharing between individuals. Different laboratories and diverse techniques were used to prepare libraries and sequence TCR repertoires, to increase sequencing depth and limit assay-specific biases. Per donor, leukapheresis produced somewhere between about 0.9 and 9.5 billion PBMCs.

Healthy HIV-negative adults with no recently reported acute infections or vaccinations were included as donors. All donors were Caucasian adults living in Nashville, Tennessee, USA. Magnetic negative selection was used to enrich CD4+ T cells, after which naive cells were positively selected on CD45RA and the negative fraction became the memory subset. Blood was obtained by leukapheresis, after which PBMCs were separated by Ficoll-Histopaque density gradient centrifugation and cryopreserved in liquid nitrogen vapor phase. Analytical flow cytometry was used to check the purity and quantity of every magnetically sorted T cell population. Each sorted fraction had its genomic DNA isolated and then quantified by UV absorbance on a Nanodrop 2000c. TCR CDR3 regions were amplified from genomic DNA by multiplex PCR using the deep immunoSEQ assay. For each cell subset, the extracted genomic DNA was distributed evenly across all wells of several immunoSEQ 96-well plates, and each plate served as one replicate. For sorted subsets, around 200 ng genomic DNA, equal to 30,000 or so T cell genomes, was loaded into each replicate PCR. Purified libraries were quantified with a Qubit 3.0 fluorometer, sized on a Bioanalyzer 2100, and re-quantified with the KAPA Library Quantification kit. Every immunoSEQ 96-well plate was sequenced on a dedicated single-read 150-cycle Illumina NextSeq 550 flow cell. Per the authors' processing: The immunoSEQ output contained only junctional sequences without quality scores, so filtering could not match that applied to full-length reads. To assign V/J genes and CDR3, sequences were annotated using PyIR, a Python wrapper for IgBLAST v1.9, with IMGT germline references. Reads with weak V/J assignments (E-value above 1e-6), missing CDR3, stop codons, out-of-frame junctions, or ambiguous translated residues were removed. V3J clonotypes were defined by identical inferred V gene, J gene, and CDR3 amino acid sequence. Percentage overlap between repertoires was computed as shared unique clonotypes divided by the size of the smaller repertoire. Three approaches were used to assess repertoire richness: RTK rarefaction, the Chao1 estimator, and Recon v2.1 estimates of unobserved clonotypes. Generation probabilities for all TCRbeta clonotypes obtained by the gDNA method from a few donors were computed using OLGA. TCRdb re-hosts the immuneACCESS table, in-frame sequences only. Its copies lack some clones; in the studies checked, an unresolved V gene accounts for under half of them, and the cause for the rest is not known. V, J and clone size derive from that table, while D and trimming were established from the DNA sequence. The sample table contains 1,100,000 or so clones; only one count was recorded for approximately 80% of them. The ten most abundant clones make up under 0.65% of the sample.

Compared with germline, V lacks 7 bases and J lacks 6 bases; bases without a gene match: 14. According to the germline V gene, CDR1 reads MGHRA and CDR2 reads YSYEKL. The CDR3 spans 18 residues, from the cysteine through the phenylalanine. The retained sequence is limited to the CDR3, 54 bases, with the frame set at the first base. Results and caveats for the whole study, not just this receptor: Larger estimated clonotype richness was generally found for naive subsets than for memory subsets. Sampling was restricted to blood, and TCR repertoires in tissues likely differ from the TCR repertoires found in blood. Rarefaction of sorted-subset datasets indicated incomplete sequencing despite the large sequencing depth. When a few donors were compared, the shared fraction of clonotypes was about 5.2% for naive CD4, less than 4% for naive CD8, about 2.5% for memory CD4, and roughly 0.43% for memory CD8. Based on pairwise subsampling, the degree of clonotype sharing among donors was expected to be affected by sequencing depth. Because the study included a small number of donors, the genetic and exposure-history diversity represented was limited. Clonotypes shared by all four sorted-subset donors showed higher generation probabilities than non-shared clonotypes.

In regard to this clone: It lacks a known antigen. The sample holds no much larger clone one base away, and base qualities are not on file.

The sequenced sample was memory CD4+ T cells from PBMCs. The cell subset or site label for this specimen denotes: CD45RA-negative fraction. The TCR originated in a man younger than 35 in good health. Some clones in this sample may be carry-over from other donors' samples. The chain is made from TRBV4-1 and TRBJ2-1, with 14 bases matching TRBD2. The CDR3 in this case is CASTSTSGRALYRNEQFF. The nucleotide sequence reads as follows: TGCGCCAGCACCTCGACTAGCGGGAGGGCCCTCTACCGCAATGAGCAGTTCTTC.